A single sample gave rise to the 24 T cell receptor beta chains below, sequenced in a study of blood T cells in healthy people across ages. A second PCR of about 6 to 11 cycles used a sample-barcoded 5' primer and a J-beta primer mix. TCRdb redid the calling of the 5' RACE reads with MiXCR, one entry per CDR3 protein. This table has hundreds of thousands of distinct CDR3 sequences, roughly three fifths appearing once. The sample comprised blood. The source is a man in his forties or fifties in good health.

This clonotype was counted ten times or more. The chain uses TRBV11-2 and TRBJ2-7; 8 bases match TRBD2. The V gene's germline CDR1 is SGHAT and CDR2 FQNNGV. Trimming cost V 4 bases and J 4 bases; bases outside gene matches: 3. The CDR3 contains 13 residues. CDR3 DNA: TGTGCCAGCAGCTGGAGCGGGAGTTACGAGCAGTACTTC. Its translation is CASSWSGSYEQYF.

This chain uses TRBV11-2 with TRBJ2-7; D may be TRBD2 (5 bases). The DNA end favors TRBJ2-5, so the J call may be wrong. CDR1 is SGHAT, CDR2 FQNNGV, per germline. This CDR3 is 14 amino acids long. The CDR3, as DNA: TGTGCCAGCGGATCGGGAATACACCAAGAGACCCAGTACTTC. It specifies CASGSGIHQETQYF.

The J gene is TRBJ2-1, the V gene TRBV9; D gene unclear. V was trimmed by 3 bases and J by 2 bases, leaving 6 bases between them. The CDR3 length is 13 residues. Germline CDR1 SGDLS, CDR2 YYNGEE. The CDR3 nucleotides are TGTGCCAGCAGCGCCGTGGCCTACAATGAGCAGTTCTTC. Its translation is CASSAVAYNEQFF.

This clonotype was picked up one time. V gene TRBV9 combines with J gene TRBJ1-6; no definite D call. The CDR3 length is 14 residues. Germline V gene sequence: CDR1 SGDLS, CDR2 YYNGEE. Deletions cut 7 bases from V and 0 bases from J, with 8 bases between. The CDR3 loop is CASGQSSYNSPLHF. The CDR3 region has the DNA TGTGCCAGCGGGCAGAGCTCCTATAATTCACCCCTCCACTTT.

The chain is built from TRBV14 and TRBJ1-2; D is perhaps TRBD1 (5 bases). Germline lookup yields CDR1 SGHDN and CDR2 FVKESK. Deletions cut 4 bases from V and 3 bases from J, with 15 bases between. The CDR3 has 15 residues. DNA of the CDR3: TGTGCCAGCAGCCCCCTTTCCAGGGACGACTATGGCTACACCTTC. Its translation: CASSPLSRDDYGYTF. Complete variable domain (other parts from reference TRBV14 and TRBJ1-2): EAGVTQFPSHSVIEKGQTVTLRCDPISGHDNLYWYRRVMGKEIKFLLHFVKESKQDESGMPNNRFLAERTGGTYSTLKVQPAELEDSGVYFCASSPLSRDDYGYTFGSGTRLTVV.

The V gene is TRBV2, the J gene TRBJ2-7; tentatively, D is TRBD2 (6 bases). The CDR3 length is 14 residues. V dropped 10 bases and J dropped 0 bases, with 16 bases sitting between them. Germline V gene data show CDR1 as SNHLY and CDR2 as FYNNEI. The CDR3 sequence is CATALWEDSYEQYF. The CDR3 DNA reads TGTGCCACTGCGTTGTGGGAGGACTCCTACGAGCAGTACTTC.

The rearrangement joins TRBV28 to TRBJ2-7; 9 nucleotides agree with TRBD2. Germline V gene sequence: CDR1 MDHEN, CDR2 SYDVKM. There are 14 residues in the CDR3. J was trimmed by 3 bases and V by 5 bases; bases with no gene match: 5. The CDR3 sequence: CASSEAGGFYEQYF. In nucleotides, the CDR3 is TGTGCCAGCAGTGAAGCGGGGGGATTCTACGAGCAGTACTTC.

This chain links TRBV5-1 with TRBJ2-2; 7 bases are a match to TRBD2. Germline V gene data show CDR1 as SGHRS and CDR2 as YFSETQ. The V gene end was trimmed by 0 bases and the J gene end by 6 bases; junction bases not matched to a gene: 5. The CDR3 covers 15 residues. This CDR3 reads CASSLEPSGAGELFF. CDR3 DNA: TGCGCCAGCAGCTTGGAGCCTAGCGGAGCCGGGGAGCTGTTTTTT.

The chain recombines TRBV2 with TRBJ1-5; D is unresolved. This CDR3 is built from 14 residues. Germline CDR1 and CDR2: SNHLY and FYNNEI. With 5 bases removed from V and 4 bases from J, the gap between germline ends came to 12 bases. CDR3 residues: CASSYTNSNQPQHF. In DNA, the CDR3 is TGTGCCAGCAGTTACACTAACAGTAATCAGCCCCAGCATTTT.

The rearrangement links TRBV28 to TRBJ2-7; D is possibly TRBD1 or TRBD2 (6 bases each). This CDR3 is 14 amino acids long. Trimming left V 6 bases short and J 1 base short, with 13 bases between. Germline V gives CDR1 MDHEN, CDR2 SYDVKM. CDR3 DNA sequence: TGTGCCAGCAGCAAACAGGGACTGTCCTACGAGCAGTACTTC. This translates into CASSKQGLSYEQYF.

J is TRBJ2-5 and V is TRBV5-1, with 9 bases that match TRBD1. The tail of the sequence fits TRBJ2-7 better, so the J call may be wrong. CDR1 SGHRS and CDR2 YFSETQ come from the germline V gene. This CDR3 contains 13 residues. The CDR3 DNA reads TGCGCCAGCAGCGACGGACAGGGGAACGAGCAGTACTTC. Translated: CASSDGQGNEQYF.

This chain links TRBV25-1 with TRBJ1-1; D possibly corresponds to TRBD1 (5 bases). Germline V gene sequence: CDR1 MGHDK, CDR2 SYGVNS. CDR3 length: 14 residues. Trimming took 1 base from V and 5 from J, leaving 11 bases between them. CDR3 bases: TGTGCCAGCAGTGAATCGGGGGAGGGAACTGAAGCTTTCTTT. The encoded protein is CASSESGEGTEAFF.

In this sample, this clonotype turned up a few times. The V and J genes are TRBV11-1 and TRBJ1-2; maybe TRBD1 (6 bases). CDR1 and CDR2 from the germline V gene are SGHAT and FQDESV (reference sequence). The CDR3 totals 13 residues. V dropped 8 bases and J dropped 6 bases, with 16 bases sitting between them. The CDR3 is CASGRGDNHGYTF. In DNA form, the CDR3 reads TGTGCCAGCGGCCGGGGGGACAATCATGGCTACACCTTC.

DNA for the CDR3: TGTGCCAGCAGCCCGGTTGGAGGGGGAGCCAAAAACATTCAGTACTTC. Protein sequence: CASSPVGGGAKNIQYF. This chain connects TRBV5-5 to TRBJ2-4; D might be TRBD1 or TRBD2, each matching 6 bases. In germline, CDR1 is SGHKS, CDR2 YYEKEE (reference sequence). CDR3 length: 16 residues. The V end was cut by 4 bases, the J end by 0 bases, with 14 bases between.

This sequence joins TRBV7-7 and TRBJ2-1; D unresolved. The J call may be in error: the DNA end matches TRBJ2-7 better. Per germline, CDR1 SSHAT and CDR2 FNYEAQ (reference sequence). The CDR3 spans 16 residues. The CDR3 protein is CASSPEVGRIHNEQYF. The CDR3 region has the DNA TGTGCCAGCAGCCCCGAGGTAGGCAGGATCCACAATGAGCAGTACTTC.

The chain joins TRBV12-3 or TRBV12-4 to TRBJ2-6; the match to TRBD1 covers 8 bases. The CDR3 is 15 amino acids. J gave up 2 bases and V 5 bases, and 2 bases lay outside the gene matches. The CDR3: CASSTTGAGANVLTF. For the CDR3, the DNA is TGTGCCAGCAGTACGACAGGGGCTGGGGCCAACGTCCTGACTTTC.

CDR3 residues: CASSRTSGCYEQYF. Here the CDR3 DNA reads TGCGCCAGCAGCCGAACTAGCGGGTGCTACGAGCAGTACTTC. The chain carries TRBV4-3 and TRBJ2-7; 9 bases fit TRBD2. This CDR3 region has 14 residues. Trimming at V came to 4 bases and at J to 3 bases, leaving 4 bases not matched to a gene. Germline V gene lookup returns CDR1 LGHNA and CDR2 YSLEER.

The chain combines TRBV7-9 with TRBJ2-3; the D call may be TRBD1 or TRBD2 (6 bases each). V was cut by 5 bases and J by 3 bases, with 18 bases left in between. Germline V gives CDR1 SEHNR, CDR2 FQNEAQ (reference sequence). CDR3 length: 16 residues. Here the CDR3 reads CASSQNREGGTDTQYF. CDR3 DNA sequence: TGTGCCAGCAGCCAGAACAGGGAAGGAGGGACAGATACGCAGTATTTT.

The J gene is TRBJ1-2, the V gene TRBV29-1; a possible D gene is TRBD1 (5 bases). Germline loops: CDR1 SQVTM, CDR2 ANQGSEA. V lost 4 bases, J lost 2 bases, and 11 bases lay in between. The CDR3 has 13 amino acids. The CDR3 is CSVVLRDNYGYTF. In DNA form, the CDR3 reads TGCAGCGTTGTTCTTAGGGACAACTATGGCTACACCTTC.

The rearrangement joins TRBV15 to TRBJ2-4; 11 positions match TRBD2. V was pared by 8 bases and J by 6 bases, with 9 bases of the junction left unmatched. Germline assignment: CDR1 LNHNV and CDR2 YYDKDF (reference sequence). The CDR3 consists of 15 residues. The CDR3, as DNA: TGTGCCACCCAGTTAATAGCGGGAGGGGGAAACATTCAGTACTTC. This sequence encodes CATQLIAGGGNIQYF.

The chain combines TRBV7-2 with TRBJ2-4, with 9 bases lining up with TRBD1. The last part of the DNA fits TRBJ2-7 better; the J call may be wrong. The CDR3 is 14 amino acids. The germline CDR1 and CDR2 sequences are SGHTA and FQGNSA. The CDR3 loop is CASSFDRGLGEQYF. CDR3 coding DNA: TGTGCCAGCAGTTTCGACAGGGGGTTAGGCGAGCAGTACTTC.

As concerns this clonotype: The junction differs from germline at one of its ends, possibly a read error. The chain is built from TRBV2 and TRBJ2-2; D call uncertain. This CDR3 comprises 12 residues. Looked up from germline, CDR1 is SNHLY and CDR2 is FYNNEI. CDR3 bases: TGTGCCAGCAGTGAAACCACCAGGGAGCTGTTTTTT. Its translation is CASSETTRELFF. Supplemented by reference TRBV2 and TRBJ2-2, the full variable domain reads EPEVTQTPSHQVTQMGQEVILRCVPISNHLYFYWYRQILGQKVEFLVSFYNNEISEKSEIFDDQFSVERPDGSNFTLKIRSTKLEDSAMYFCASSETTRELFFGEGSRLTVL.

The chain uses TRBV4-3 and TRBJ2-1, with D unresolved. The CDR3 is 17 amino acids. V was pared by 0 bases and J by 2 bases, with 14 bases between. The germline V gene encodes CDR1 LGHNA and CDR2 YSLEER. The CDR3 DNA sequence: TGCGCCAGCAGCCAAGAACTCCCCACAAATACCTACAATGAGCAGTTCTTC. It yields the protein CASSQELPTNTYNEQFF.

This clonotype was counted only a few times. The chain uses TRBV6-5 and TRBJ2-3, with D maybe TRBD2 (6 bases). This CDR3 comprises 14 residues. The germline gives CDR1 MNHEY, CDR2 SVGAGI. V lost 5 bases and J lost 6, with 15 bases in between. CDR3 nucleotides: TGTGCCAGCAGTACACTAGCCTGGAGGGATACGCAGTATTTT. This translates into CASSTLAWRDTQYF.